This T cell receptor beta chain is from a study of early T cells in non-severe SARS-CoV-2 infection. On the study more broadly: RNA in bulk from unsorted whole blood was sequenced, and chains were unpaired. Study findings and constraints: Matches to VDJdb favored anti-spike CD8 responses and missed private and CD4 specificities.

Each CDR3 protein is one row after TCRdb ran MiXCR on the 5' RACE reads. The table has 40,000 to 55,000 distinct CDR3 sequences, roughly an eighth seen once. In this sample, this clonotype turned up a few times. Its antigen is undetermined. The sequence was obtained from an adult who was a healthcare worker with PCR-confirmed SARS-CoV-2 infection or an uninfected control (not recorded which). The sample taken for sequencing was whole blood.

CDR3 amino acids: CAWNQGPQETQYF. The CDR3 nucleotides are TGTGCCTGGAACCAAGGTCCCCAAGAGACCCAGTACTTC. The chain couples TRBV30 to TRBJ2-5; D is unclear. The V gene's germline CDR1 is GTSNPN and CDR2 SVGIG (reference sequence). Trimming took off 4 bases at V and 1 base at J, with 10 bases between the two ends. CDR3 length: 13 amino acids.